This TCR beta chain was sequenced during a study of human CD8 memory T cell subsets. On this clonotype: Antigen unknown.

UMI-labeled 5' RACE generated the TCR beta libraries. In the original analysis: Functional CDR3 beta clonotypes numbered 3,000 to 18,000 per TCR beta library. TCRdb re-called the 5' RACE reads; one entry per CDR3 protein, DNA not given. TCRdb, not the authors, supplied the V and J calls. This sample's table reports roughly 6,200 distinct CDR3 sequences. Germline V gene sequence: CDR1 SGHTA, CDR2 FQGNSA. CDR3 size: 18 residues. The study's findings and limits: Apart from T cell receptor beta chains, no chains were sequenced in the study.

This sequence originates from a human donor in good health. The chain recombines TRBV7-2 with TRBJ2-1; without DNA, the TCRdb call of TRBD2 cannot be checked. Source material: CD8+ effector memory T cells (TEM) sorted from PBMCs. Subset reported: effector memory CD8 T cells, CCR7- CD45RO+ CD95+. This CDR3 is CASSLGGPYGTIGNEQFF.